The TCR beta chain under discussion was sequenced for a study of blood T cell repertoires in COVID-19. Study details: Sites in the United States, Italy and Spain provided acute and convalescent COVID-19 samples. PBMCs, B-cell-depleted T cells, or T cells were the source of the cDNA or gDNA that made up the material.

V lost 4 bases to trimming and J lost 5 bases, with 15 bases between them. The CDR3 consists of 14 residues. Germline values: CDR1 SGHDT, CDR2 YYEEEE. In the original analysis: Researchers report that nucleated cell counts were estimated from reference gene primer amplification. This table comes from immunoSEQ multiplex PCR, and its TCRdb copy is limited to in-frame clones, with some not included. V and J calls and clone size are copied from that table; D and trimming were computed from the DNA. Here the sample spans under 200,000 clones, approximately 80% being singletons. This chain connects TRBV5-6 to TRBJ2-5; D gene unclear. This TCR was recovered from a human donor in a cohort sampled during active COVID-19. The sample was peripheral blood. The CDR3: CASSVGSRFETQYF. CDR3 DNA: TGTGCCAGCAGCGTGGGGTCCAGGTTCGAGACCCAGTACTTC.